These 2 T cell receptor beta chains share one sample of origin, sequenced in a study of human T cells and chemical hapten exposure. TCRdb re-analysed the RACE reads in MiXCR, keeping a single row per CDR3 protein. The profile shows 70,000 to 80,000 distinct CDR3 sequences, 32% of them singletons. Sample time point: patch test 1, 2 weeks after DPC sensitization. Treatment: therapeutic diphenylcyclopropenone sensitization with weekly scalp DPC. Material: whole blood, obtained in connection with sensitization to the hapten diphenylcyclopropenone (DPC). Receptors were obtained from a man aged 35-49 years with alopecia areata. Some clones in this sample may be carry-over from other donors' samples.

This clonotype was seen a few times. The chain links TRBV6-6 to TRBJ1-2; D gene uncertain. CDR3 length: 10 amino acids. Trimming took 8 bases from V and 6 from J, leaving 7 bases between them. Germline V lookup: CDR1 MNHNY, CDR2 SVGAGI (reference sequence). The CDR3, as DNA: TGTGCCAGCTCGAGGGATGGCTACACCTTC. This encodes CASSRDGYTF.

This clonotype turned up a few times. CDR3 loop: CASSQRASGLIYNEQFF. DNA for the CDR3: TGTGCCAGCAGCCAGCGTGCGAGCGGTTTGATTTACAATGAGCAGTTCTTC. The V call is TRBV12-3 or TRBV12-4, the J call TRBJ2-1, with D perhaps matching TRBD2 (5 bases). Trimming removed 6 bases from V and 4 bases from J, with 22 bases in between. The CDR3 has 17 residues.